Shown below are 15 T cell receptor beta chains from a single sample sequenced in a study of CD8 T cells in ankylosing spondylitis (dated by TCRdb to about 2017). Receptors were amplified or captured by 5' RACE. The sample was run on an Illumina HiSeq 2500. The public reads were quality trimmed at Q25 with fastp and then assembled into clones with MiXCR by TCRdb, keeping productive beta chains. Identical CDR3 proteins give one entry, which carries the most common genes and DNA. The sample table shows tens of thousands of distinct CDR3 sequences, and 6.2% are seen once. The top ten clonotypes cover around 5% of the sample. Source material: synovial fluid, either unsorted or a sorted T cell fraction (not recorded which). The source is a male donor with ankylosing spondylitis.

In its sample, this clonotype was seen many times. The chain employs TRBV15 and TRBJ2-5; 7 positions agree with TRBD2. J gave up 5 bases and V 1 base, and 10 bases lay outside the gene matches. Germline V gene data show CDR1 as LNHNV and CDR2 as YYDKDF (reference sequence). The CDR3 spans 16 residues. CDR3 protein: CATSRGEGTGVETQYF. CDR3 nucleotides: TGTGCCACCAGCAGAGGGGAGGGGACCGGGGTGGAGACCCAGTACTTC.

This clonotype appeared a few times. The chain recombines TRBV12-3 or TRBV12-4 with TRBJ2-5; unclear D gene. The CDR3 runs to 15 residues. Trimming left V 5 bases short and J 3 bases short, with 16 bases between. The CDR3 region is CASSPIEGQKETQYF. The CDR3 bases are TGTGCCAGCAGTCCCATCGAAGGGCAGAAAGAGACCCAGTACTTC.

At least ten counts were recorded for this clonotype. This rearrangement joins TRBV29-1 to TRBJ2-1; 10 bases map to TRBD2. CDR3 size: 13 residues. The germline gives CDR1 SQVTM, CDR2 ANQGSEA. With V trimmed by 4 bases and J by 13 bases, 10 bases remained unmatched. CDR3 in amino acids: CSVGTELAGKQFF. CDR3 in DNA: TGCAGCGTTGGGACTGAACTAGCGGGAAAACAGTTCTTC.

This chain uses TRBV28 with TRBJ1-1, with D uncertain. Trimming took 3 bases from V and 5 from J, leaving 10 bases between them. The germline CDR1 and CDR2 sequences are MDHEN and SYDVKM. This CDR3 is 13 amino acids long. The DNA for the CDR3 is TGTGCCAGCAGTTTCCCCGGGGAGACTGAAGCTTTCTTT. Translation gives CASSFPGETEAFF.

By share, this clonotype ranks as medium-sized. V is TRBV5-1 and J is TRBJ2-1; 7 nucleotides align to TRBD1. The trim removed 5 bases at V and 7 bases at J, leaving 3 bases unmatched. Germline CDR1 is SGHRS and CDR2 is YFSETQ. The CDR3 has 12 residues. The CDR3 region is CASSWGQNEQFF. The CDR3 nucleotides are TGCGCCAGCAGTTGGGGACAGAATGAGCAGTTCTTC.

The chain employs TRBV7-3 and TRBJ2-3, with TRBD2 matching over 7 bases. Germline loops: CDR1 SGHTA, CDR2 FQGTGA. CDR3 size: 16 residues. V was clipped by 3 bases and J by 3 bases; unmatched bases: 9. The CDR3 sequence is CASSLRAGVRTDTQYF. The CDR3 DNA follows: TGTGCCAGCAGCTTGCGGGCGGGAGTAAGGACAGATACGCAGTATTTT.

This chain links TRBV5-4 with TRBJ1-1; no clear D gene. With 4 bases removed from V and 4 bases from J, the gap between germline ends came to 14 bases. CDR1 is SGHNT and CDR2 is YYREEE in the germline V gene (reference sequence). The CDR3 loop spans 14 amino acids. The DNA of the CDR3 is TGTGCCAGCAGCGACCGACTGGGCATCACTGAAGCTTTCTTT. Its translation: CASSDRLGITEAFF.

This clonotype was detected ten times or more. The J gene is TRBJ2-2, the V gene TRBV24-1; TRBD1 matches 10 bases. V was pared by 7 bases and J by 0 bases, with 1 base of the junction left unmatched. Germline lookup yields CDR1 KGHDR and CDR2 SFDVKD. The CDR3 sequence is 15 residues long. CDR3 region: CATRDRGANTGELFF. As DNA, the CDR3 is TGTGCCACCAGGGACAGGGGGGCGAACACCGGGGAGCTGTTTTTT.

This clonotype was seen many times. The chain couples TRBV4-1 to TRBJ1-4, with D unresolved. Per germline, CDR1 MGHRA and CDR2 YSYEKL. The CDR3 length is 16 residues. Trimming pared 0 bases from V and 2 bases from J, leaving 10 bases between. CDR3 amino acids: CASSQDVAGTNEKLFF. In DNA form, the CDR3 reads TGCGCCAGCAGCCAAGATGTGGCAGGCACTAATGAAAAACTGTTTTTT.

The J gene is TRBJ2-2, the V gene TRBV12-3 or TRBV12-4, with 9 bases identical to TRBD2. With 11 bases clipped from V and 5 bases from J, the junction kept 24 bases outside the gene matches. The CDR3 is made up of 19 amino acids. Written as DNA, the CDR3 is TGTGCCTGCTGTTTCCGTTGGGCTAGCGGGAATGTGTGGACCGGGGAGCTGTTTTTT. It yields the protein CACCFRWASGNVWTGELFF.

There are many counts of this clonotype. The chain combines TRBV29-1 with TRBJ2-2; D possibly corresponds to TRBD1 (6 bases). Germline CDR1 is SQVTM and CDR2 is ANQGSEA. This CDR3 has 13 amino acids. V was trimmed by 5 bases and J by 6 bases, leaving 13 bases between them. The chain's CDR3 is CSVNRAGAGELFF. CDR3 bases: TGCAGCGTTAACAGGGCCGGGGCCGGGGAGCTGTTTTTT.

This clonotype was counted at least ten times. The chain employs TRBV10-2 and TRBJ2-1; perhaps TRBD2 as D (5 bases). Trimming took off 5 bases at V and 2 bases at J, with 10 bases between the two ends. The germline V gene has CDR1 WSHSY and CDR2 SAAADI. The CDR3 runs 14 residues. This CDR3 is CASSIGGPYNEQFF. In DNA form, the CDR3 reads TGCGCCAGCAGTATTGGCGGGCCCTACAATGAGCAGTTCTTC.

This clonotype was picked up many times. J is TRBJ2-5 and V is TRBV12-3 or TRBV12-4, with D possibly being TRBD1 or TRBD2 (5 bases each). The CDR3 is 13 residues long. Trimming took 3 bases from V and 7 from J, leaving 12 bases between them. The CDR3 reads CASSFGALRTQYF. CDR3 in DNA: TGTGCCAGCAGTTTCGGGGCCCTAAGGACCCAGTACTTC.

This clonotype was seen a handful of times. The rearrangement uses TRBV6-1 and TRBJ2-1; 7 bases are shared with TRBD2. Germline V gene sequence: CDR1 MNHNS, CDR2 SASEGT. The CDR3 runs to 14 residues. The V and J ends lost 11 bases and 10 bases, in that order; junction bases with no gene match: 17. CDR3: CAGTSGTISEEQFF. In nucleotides, the CDR3 is TGTGCCGGGACCTCAGGGACTATCTCGGAGGAGCAGTTCTTC.

The J gene is TRBJ1-5, the V gene TRBV27; 7 bases match TRBD1. CDR1 MNHEY and CDR2 SMNVEV come from the germline V gene (reference sequence). Trimming removed 8 bases from V and 3 bases from J; junction bases left unmatched: 4. The CDR3 is made up of 13 amino acids. Here the CDR3 DNA reads TGTGCCAGCTCGGGACAGTTCAATCAGCCCCAGCATTTT. Its protein product is CASSGQFNQPQHF.